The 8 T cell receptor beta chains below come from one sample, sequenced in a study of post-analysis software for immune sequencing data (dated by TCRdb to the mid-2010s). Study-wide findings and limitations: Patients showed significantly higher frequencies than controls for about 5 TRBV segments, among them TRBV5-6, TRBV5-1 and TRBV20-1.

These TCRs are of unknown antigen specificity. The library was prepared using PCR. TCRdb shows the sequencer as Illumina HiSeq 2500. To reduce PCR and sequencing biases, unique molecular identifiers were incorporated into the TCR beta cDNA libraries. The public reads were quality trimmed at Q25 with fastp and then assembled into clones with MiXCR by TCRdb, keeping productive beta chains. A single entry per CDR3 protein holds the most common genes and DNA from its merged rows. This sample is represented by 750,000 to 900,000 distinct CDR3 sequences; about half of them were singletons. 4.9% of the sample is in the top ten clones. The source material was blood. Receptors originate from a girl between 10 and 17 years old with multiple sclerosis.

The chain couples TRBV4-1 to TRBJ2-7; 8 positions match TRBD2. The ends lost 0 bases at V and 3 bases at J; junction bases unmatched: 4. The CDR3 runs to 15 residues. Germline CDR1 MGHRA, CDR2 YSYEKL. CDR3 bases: TGCGCCAGCAGCCAAGAAACAGCGGGGGTCTACGAGCAGTACTTC. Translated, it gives CASSQETAGVYEQYF.

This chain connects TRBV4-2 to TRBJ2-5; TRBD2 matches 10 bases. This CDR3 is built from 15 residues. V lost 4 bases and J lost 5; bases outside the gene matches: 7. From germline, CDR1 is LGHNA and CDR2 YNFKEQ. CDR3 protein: CASSPGTSEMETQYF. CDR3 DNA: TGTGCCAGCAGCCCCGGGACTAGCGAGATGGAGACCCAGTACTTC.

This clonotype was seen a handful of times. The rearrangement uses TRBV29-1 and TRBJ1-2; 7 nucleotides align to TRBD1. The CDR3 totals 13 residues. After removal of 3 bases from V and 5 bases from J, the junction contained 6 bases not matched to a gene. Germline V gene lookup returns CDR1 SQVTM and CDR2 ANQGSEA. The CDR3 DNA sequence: TGCAGCGTTGATTTGTCAGGGGGGTATGGCTACACCTTC. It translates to CSVDLSGGYGYTF.

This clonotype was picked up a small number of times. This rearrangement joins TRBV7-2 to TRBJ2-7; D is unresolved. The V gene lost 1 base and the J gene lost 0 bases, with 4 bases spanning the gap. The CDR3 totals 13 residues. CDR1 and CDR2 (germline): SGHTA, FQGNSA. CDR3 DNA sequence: TGTGCCAGCAGCTTAGATTTCTCCTACGAGCAGTACTTC. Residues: CASSLDFSYEQYF.

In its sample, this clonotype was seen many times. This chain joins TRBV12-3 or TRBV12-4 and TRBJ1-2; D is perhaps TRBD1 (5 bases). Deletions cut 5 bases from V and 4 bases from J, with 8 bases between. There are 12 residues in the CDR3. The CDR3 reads CASSAGGYGYTF. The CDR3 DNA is TGTGCCAGCAGTGCCGGGGGCTATGGCTACACCTTC.

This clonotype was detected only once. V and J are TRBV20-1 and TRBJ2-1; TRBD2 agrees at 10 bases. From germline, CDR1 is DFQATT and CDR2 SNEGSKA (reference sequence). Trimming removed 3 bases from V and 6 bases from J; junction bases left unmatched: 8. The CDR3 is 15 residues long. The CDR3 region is CSASPPSGSFNEQFF. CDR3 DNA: TGCAGTGCTAGTCCCCCTAGCGGGAGTTTCAATGAGCAGTTCTTC.

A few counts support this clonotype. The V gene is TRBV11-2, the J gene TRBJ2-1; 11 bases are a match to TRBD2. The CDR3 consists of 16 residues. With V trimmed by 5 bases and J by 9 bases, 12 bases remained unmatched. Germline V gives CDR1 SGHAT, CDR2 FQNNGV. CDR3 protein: CASSAHTSGRAVEQFF. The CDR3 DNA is TGTGCCAGCAGCGCTCACACTAGCGGGAGAGCGGTTGAGCAGTTCTTC.

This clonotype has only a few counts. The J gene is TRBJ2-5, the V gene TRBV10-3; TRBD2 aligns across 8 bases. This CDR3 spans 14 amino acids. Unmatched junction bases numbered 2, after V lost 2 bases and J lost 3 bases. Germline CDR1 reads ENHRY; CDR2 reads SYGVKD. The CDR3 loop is CAISETSGEETQYF. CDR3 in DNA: TGTGCCATCAGTGAGACTAGCGGAGAAGAGACCCAGTACTTC.